A selection of T cell receptor beta chains follows, all from one sample in a study of Graves' ophthalmopathy and Graves' hyperthyroidism. In TCRdb, the multiplex PCR reads were re-called with MiXCR into one record per CDR3 protein. The sample yields under 400,000 distinct CDR3 sequences, roughly a sixth seen once. Sequencing was carried out using peripheral blood. The receptor set was obtained from an adult man with Graves' ophthalmopathy. Each CDR3 is given with its conserved first and last residue. The order of the fields is clone size, D gene, V gene, J gene, CDR3 DNA, CDR3 protein. D genes are given only for firm matches. The size of a clone is reported for some rows only, either as once, few or many, or as a class for expanded clones.

abundance: many
d_gene: -
v_gene: TRBV20-1
j_gene: TRBJ1-1
CDR3nt: TGCAGTGCTAGACAGGACAGGAACACTGAAGCTTTCTTT
CDR3aa: CSARQDRNTEAFF

abundance: once
d_gene: -
v_gene: TRBV20-1
j_gene: TRBJ1-6
CDR3nt: TGCAGTGCCTGCCCGGCACTTCCGAATTCACCCCTCCACTTT
CDR3aa: CSACPALPNSPLHF

abundance: -
d_gene: TRBD1
v_gene: TRBV6-1
j_gene: TRBJ1-1
CDR3nt: TGTGCCAGCAGGACACAGGGGCTGAACACTGAAGCTTTCTTT
CDR3aa: CASRTQGLNTEAFF

abundance: many
d_gene: -
v_gene: TRBV2
j_gene: TRBJ1-5
CDR3nt: TGTGCCAGCAGTGCGGTCCTGGAATACAATCAGCCCCAGCATTTT
CDR3aa: CASSAVLEYNQPQHF

abundance: -
d_gene: -
v_gene: TRBV15
j_gene: TRBJ2-5
CDR3nt: TGTGCCACCAGGAATCCGGGTCAGGGTCGGGAGACCCAGTACTTC
CDR3aa: CATRNPGQGRETQYF

abundance: -
d_gene: TRBD1
v_gene: TRBV7-9
j_gene: TRBJ1-1
CDR3nt: TGTGCCAGCAGCGTCCGGGACAGGGATGGAGCTGAAGCTTTCTTT
CDR3aa: CASSVRDRDGAEAFF

abundance: many
d_gene: -
v_gene: TRBV15
j_gene: TRBJ2-7
CDR3nt: TGTGCCACCAGCAGAGTCAGATCCCCGAACGAGCAGTACTTC
CDR3aa: CATSRVRSPNEQYF

abundance: many
d_gene: -
v_gene: TRBV19
j_gene: TRBJ2-5
CDR3nt: TGTGCCAGTAGTTTGTGGGGGAAAGAGACCCAGTACTTC
CDR3aa: CASSLWGKETQYF

abundance: few
d_gene: TRBD1
v_gene: TRBV30
j_gene: TRBJ2-6
CDR3nt: TGTGCCTGGAGTGTACCTAAGGGGGCTCTAAGGGCCAACGTCCTGACTTTC
CDR3aa: CAWSVPKGALRANVLTF

abundance: many
d_gene: TRBD2
v_gene: TRBV12-3/TRBV12-4
j_gene: TRBJ2-5
CDR3nt: TGTGCCAGCAGTTTAGGCAGCGGGGGACAGACCCAGTACTTC
CDR3aa: CASSLGSGGQTQYF

abundance: -
d_gene: -
v_gene: TRBV6-1
j_gene: TRBJ2-2
CDR3nt: TGTGCCAGCAGACGTGGAGGTACGGGGACCGGGGAGCTGTTTTTT
CDR3aa: CASRRGGTGTGELFF

abundance: many
d_gene: -
v_gene: TRBV28
j_gene: TRBJ2-2
CDR3nt: TGTGCCAGCAGTTTTAAGCGGTACACCGGGGAGCTGTTTTTT
CDR3aa: CASSFKRYTGELFF

abundance: many
d_gene: TRBD1
v_gene: TRBV5-1
j_gene: TRBJ1-6
CDR3nt: TGCGCCAGCAGCTTTGACAGGGATTCACCCCTCCACTTT
CDR3aa: CASSFDRDSPLHF

abundance: many
d_gene: -
v_gene: TRBV14
j_gene: TRBJ1-2
CDR3nt: TGTGCCAGCAGCCGGGGCAGGGCCTATGGCTACACCTTC
CDR3aa: CASSRGRAYGYTF

abundance: many
d_gene: -
v_gene: TRBV6-5
j_gene: TRBJ1-2
CDR3nt: TGTGCCAGCAGTTATGACGGCGTTACAGGGAACGGCTACACCTTC
CDR3aa: CASSYDGVTGNGYTF

abundance: many
d_gene: -
v_gene: TRBV4-1
j_gene: TRBJ1-2
CDR3nt: TGCGCCAGCAGCCCTGTCCAGAACTATGGCTACACCTTC
CDR3aa: CASSPVQNYGYTF

abundance: -
d_gene: -
v_gene: TRBV6-1
j_gene: TRBJ1-1
CDR3nt: TGTGCCAGCCCGAGAAATCCCACTGAAGCTTGCTTT
CDR3aa: CASPRNPTEACF

abundance: many
d_gene: -
v_gene: TRBV27
j_gene: TRBJ2-3
CDR3nt: TGTGCCAGCAGTCTATCAGGGGTTTTAGGAGATACGCAGTATTTT
CDR3aa: CASSLSGVLGDTQYF

abundance: many
d_gene: TRBD2
v_gene: TRBV14
j_gene: TRBJ2-7
CDR3nt: TGTGCCAGCAGCCAGCAGGGACTAGCGGGCTCCTACGAGCAGTACTTC
CDR3aa: CASSQQGLAGSYEQYF

abundance: -
d_gene: TRBD2
v_gene: TRBV7-2
j_gene: TRBJ2-5
CDR3nt: TGTGCCAGCAGCTTAAGGCTAGCGGGAGACAGAGAGACCCAGTACTTC
CDR3aa: CASSLRLAGDRETQYF

abundance: many
d_gene: -
v_gene: TRBV12-3/TRBV12-4
j_gene: TRBJ1-2
CDR3nt: TGTGCCAGCAGTGGGGATTATGGCTACACCTTC
CDR3aa: CASSGDYGYTF

abundance: many
d_gene: TRBD1
v_gene: TRBV20-1
j_gene: TRBJ2-7
CDR3nt: TGCAGTGCTAGCCACCTGGACAGGGACCACGAGCAGTACTTC
CDR3aa: CSASHLDRDHEQYF

abundance: many
d_gene: TRBD1
v_gene: TRBV27
j_gene: TRBJ2-4
CDR3nt: TGTGCCAGCAGTTTATCACGACAGGGGGCAGTGAACATTCAGTACTTC
CDR3aa: CASSLSRQGAVNIQYF

abundance: many
d_gene: TRBD1
v_gene: TRBV20-1
j_gene: TRBJ1-2
CDR3nt: TGCAGTGCTAGGGACAGGGCACACTATGGCTACACCTTC
CDR3aa: CSARDRAHYGYTF

abundance: many
d_gene: -
v_gene: TRBV20-1
j_gene: TRBJ2-5
CDR3nt: TGCAGTGCTAGGCCCCCTCGGGCAAATTGGGAGACCCAGTACTTC
CDR3aa: CSARPPRANWETQYF

abundance: -
d_gene: TRBD1
v_gene: TRBV6-2/TRBV6-3
j_gene: TRBJ2-7
CDR3nt: TGTGCCAGCAGTTACTCTGGGGACAGGGTGTTTCCGACCTACGAGCAGTACTTC
CDR3aa: CASSYSGDRVFPTYEQYF

abundance: many
d_gene: -
v_gene: TRBV7-3
j_gene: TRBJ1-2
CDR3nt: TGTGCCAGCAGCTTAGTCCCAGGGTCTAACTATGGCTACACCTTC
CDR3aa: CASSLVPGSNYGYTF

abundance: -
d_gene: -
v_gene: TRBV7-2
j_gene: TRBJ2-7
CDR3nt: TGTGCCAGCAGTACCTCCCCCTACGAGCAGTACTTC
CDR3aa: CASSTSPYEQYF

abundance: few
d_gene: -
v_gene: TRBV19
j_gene: TRBJ1-5
CDR3nt: TGTGCCAGTAGTGGCCGGTACAGGTTAAATCAGCCCCAGCATTTT
CDR3aa: CASSGRYRLNQPQHF

abundance: many
d_gene: TRBD1
v_gene: TRBV6-5
j_gene: TRBJ2-5
CDR3nt: TGTGCCAGCAGAAAGTCGACAGGGGGGGACGGAGAGACCCAGTACTTC
CDR3aa: CASRKSTGGDGETQYF

abundance: many
d_gene: TRBD2
v_gene: TRBV7-2
j_gene: TRBJ2-5
CDR3nt: TGTGCCAGCAGCTTATCTAGCGGGGTAGAGACCCAGTACTTC
CDR3aa: CASSLSSGVETQYF

abundance: many
d_gene: -
v_gene: TRBV2
j_gene: TRBJ2-2
CDR3nt: TGTGCCAGCAGCCGTGGCAGGGACCTCACCGGGGAGCTGTTTTTT
CDR3aa: CASSRGRDLTGELFF

abundance: many
d_gene: -
v_gene: TRBV7-9
j_gene: TRBJ1-1
CDR3nt: TGTGCCAGCAGCTTATTGGGGACGAACACTGAAGCTTTCTTT
CDR3aa: CASSLLGTNTEAFF

abundance: many
d_gene: TRBD2
v_gene: TRBV11-2
j_gene: TRBJ2-7
CDR3nt: TGTGCCAGCAGCTCGCTGACTAGCGTCTACGAGCAATACTTC
CDR3aa: CASSSLTSVYEQYF

abundance: many
d_gene: TRBD2
v_gene: TRBV9
j_gene: TRBJ2-2
CDR3nt: TGTGCCAGCAGCGTAGAAATTAGCGGGAATTTCGGGGAGCTGTTTTTT
CDR3aa: CASSVEISGNFGELFF

abundance: many
d_gene: -
v_gene: TRBV7-9
j_gene: TRBJ1-1
CDR3nt: TGTGCCAGCAGCCAGAGAGGCCAAAACACTGAAGCTTTCTTT
CDR3aa: CASSQRGQNTEAFF

abundance: many
d_gene: TRBD2
v_gene: TRBV6-1
j_gene: TRBJ2-7
CDR3nt: TGTGCCAGCAGTCGTAGCGGGTTCTCCTACGAGCAGTACTTC
CDR3aa: CASSRSGFSYEQYF

abundance: -
d_gene: -
v_gene: TRBV11-2
j_gene: TRBJ1-1
CDR3nt: TGTGCCAGCAGCTTAATAGTAGGGGCGAACACTGAAGCTTTCTTT
CDR3aa: CASSLIVGANTEAFF

abundance: few
d_gene: -
v_gene: TRBV18
j_gene: TRBJ1-1
CDR3nt: TGTGCCAGCTCACCACGTGTGGTGGGGGTGAACACTGAAGCTTTCTTT
CDR3aa: CASSPRVVGVNTEAFF

abundance: many
d_gene: -
v_gene: TRBV15
j_gene: TRBJ1-3
CDR3nt: TGTGCCACCAGCAGAGACAGACTCTCTGGAAACACCATATATTTT
CDR3aa: CATSRDRLSGNTIYF

abundance: many
d_gene: -
v_gene: TRBV27
j_gene: TRBJ1-5
CDR3nt: TGTGCCAGCAGTTTGGAGGGGCTGGTGGGTCAGCCCCAGCATTTT
CDR3aa: CASSLEGLVGQPQHF

abundance: many
d_gene: TRBD1
v_gene: TRBV5-1
j_gene: TRBJ1-1
CDR3nt: TGCGCCAGCAGAATAACAGGGGAGGCAACTGAAGCTTTCTTT
CDR3aa: CASRITGEATEAFF

abundance: many
d_gene: TRBD2
v_gene: TRBV7-3
j_gene: TRBJ2-2
CDR3nt: TGTGCCAGCAGCCCGGGACTAGCGGGAGCCGGGGAGCTGTTTTTT
CDR3aa: CASSPGLAGAGELFF

abundance: many
d_gene: TRBD1
v_gene: TRBV12-3/TRBV12-4
j_gene: TRBJ1-5
CDR3nt: TGTGCCAGCAGTCCTAGGGGACAGGGTATGAATCAGCCCCAGCATTTT
CDR3aa: CASSPRGQGMNQPQHF

abundance: -
d_gene: -
v_gene: TRBV5-4
j_gene: TRBJ2-5
CDR3nt: TGTGCCAGCAGCAGGACAGCGATCCAAGAGACCCAGTACTTC
CDR3aa: CASSRTAIQETQYF

abundance: many
d_gene: -
v_gene: TRBV7-3
j_gene: TRBJ1-1
CDR3nt: TGTGCCAGCAGCTTAACGAGGAACACTGAAGCTTTCTTT
CDR3aa: CASSLTRNTEAFF